This TCR beta chain was profiled in a study of cytomegalovirus exposure and HLA in healthy donors. Study observations and caveats: In a later analysis, compared with equally common non-associated chains, HLA-associated beta chains were more expanded. Using the classifier, cytomegalovirus status was reportedly diagnosed with high specificity and sensitivity. Data from an earlier analysis indicated that most TCR beta V segments were productive either about 87% or about 30% of the time.

Germline-derived CDR1 and CDR2 are ENHRY and SYGVKD. CDR3 length: 14 residues. Germline trimming cut 6 bases from V and 0 bases from J; bases unmatched to any gene: 4. In the case of this clone: Its matching antigen is unknown.

Primers included in the PCR were 60 Vbeta and 13 Jbeta primers. Sequencing was performed with immunoSEQ multiplex PCR; in TCRdb, only in-frame clones are kept and a portion is missing. Of 180,000 or so clones listed, 80% to 90% are singletons. Sequencing input: PBMCs. V usage is TRBV10-3 and J usage is TRBJ2-7; 8 bases map to TRBD1. The sequence came from a woman under 40 in good health and CMV-seronegative. The CDR3 region is CAISRQGPSYEQYF. CDR3 bases: TGTGCCATCAGCCGACAGGGGCCCTCCTACGAGCAGTACTTC.